One and the same sample provided the 29 T cell receptor beta chains below, sequenced in a study of T-cell memory formation after mild COVID-19. In TCRdb, the 5' RACE reads were re-called with MiXCR into one record per CDR3 protein. In the table there are around 34,000 distinct CDR3 sequences, 7.7% of which are singletons. The sample consisted of PBMCs or a T cell subset sorted from them (not recorded which). The receptors derive from a young man who had mild COVID-19 (a few samples of this study predate the infection). Cell type and time point are not known.

In its sample, this clonotype was seen many times. The chain has TRBV5-4 and TRBJ2-3; TRBD2 aligns across 8 bases. Germline loops: CDR1 SGHNT, CDR2 YYREEE (reference sequence). V lost 6 bases, J lost 6 bases, and 6 bases stayed unmatched. This CDR3 spans 13 amino acids. The CDR3 loop reads CASKNSGVDTQYF. The CDR3 nucleotides are TGTGCCAGCAAGAATAGCGGGGTGGATACGCAGTATTTT.

This clonotype was detected many times. The chain recombines TRBV24-1 with TRBJ2-2; 8 bases are shared with TRBD1. V was clipped by 3 bases and J by 6 bases; unmatched bases: 5. Germline V CDR1 and CDR2: KGHDR, SFDVKD. This CDR3 is built from 15 residues. CDR3 bases: TGTGCCACCAGTGATCCAGGGGGCGCCGCCGGGGAGCTGTTTTTT. It is translated as CATSDPGGAAGELFF.

CDR3: CASSPDLSDEAFF. The CDR3 bases are TGTGCCAGCAGTCCGGACCTCTCGGATGAAGCTTTCTTT. The V gene is TRBV6-5, the J gene TRBJ1-1; D uncertain. Germline CDR1 reads MNHEY; CDR2 reads SVGAGI. Trimming shortened V by 5 bases and J by 7 bases, and 14 bases separated the two germline ends. CDR3 length equals 13 residues.

This clonotype was observed a handful of times. The V gene is TRBV10-2, the J gene TRBJ2-3; the D gene could be TRBD1 or TRBD2 (6 bases each). Trimming removed 7 bases at V and 11 bases at J, with 28 bases between. This CDR3 is 16 amino acids long. The germline gives CDR1 WSHSY, CDR2 SAAADI. The CDR3 spells CASISPGKGGPLRQYF. CDR3 coding DNA: TGCGCCAGCATCTCCCCGGGTAAAGGGGGGCCCCTAAGGCAGTATTTT.

The V call is TRBV5-1, the J call TRBJ2-1; 14 nucleotides agree with TRBD2. The germline V gene encodes CDR1 SGHRS and CDR2 YFSETQ. The CDR3 length is 17 residues. J lost 7 bases, V lost 4 bases, and 10 bases had no gene match. The CDR3 DNA reads TGCGCCAGCAGCACCGGCAGACTAGCGGGGGGGGTAAATGAGCAGTTCTTC. Protein sequence: CASSTGRLAGGVNEQFF.

This clonotype occurred many times. This CDR3 is CASSQKERGSTDTQYF. The CDR3 nucleotides read TGTGCCAGCAGCCAAAAAGAGCGGGGAAGCACAGATACGCAGTATTTT. The chain combines TRBV4-2 with TRBJ2-3; 7 bases align to TRBD2. The CDR3 is 16 amino acids. J was trimmed by 0 bases and V by 2 bases; bases with no gene match: 5. Per germline, CDR1 LGHNA and CDR2 YNFKEQ.

The chain employs TRBV6-5 and TRBJ1-2, with D possibly matching TRBD1 (6 bases). V dropped 2 bases and J dropped 8 bases, with 15 bases sitting between them. Germline CDR1 reads MNHEY; CDR2 reads SVGAGI. The CDR3 runs to 14 residues. The CDR3 reads CASSYTDSTVGYTF. The CDR3 DNA reads TGTGCCAGCAGTTACACGGACAGTACGGTCGGCTACACCTTC.

This clonotype was detected ten times or more. This chain links TRBV4-3 with TRBJ2-3; possibly TRBD1 or TRBD2 for D (6 bases each). The V and J ends lost 4 bases and 6 bases respectively, with 20 bases between them. CDR1 is LGHNA, CDR2 YSLEER, per germline. The CDR3 runs to 16 residues. CDR3 nucleotides: TGCGCCAGCAGCCTTCAATCCTTGGGGGGCCGGGATACGCAGTATTTT. Amino acid sequence: CASSLQSLGGRDTQYF.

There are a few counts of this clonotype. This chain joins TRBV30 and TRBJ1-6; no definite D call. This CDR3 region has 13 residues. Germline V lookup: CDR1 GTSNPN, CDR2 SVGIG (reference sequence). Deletions cut 5 bases from V and 7 bases from J, with 12 bases between. The CDR3 protein is CAWRGIGNSPLHF. As DNA, the CDR3 is TGTGCCTGGCGAGGGATTGGGAATTCACCCCTCCACTTT.

In its sample, this clonotype was seen many times. The genes are TRBV6-5 and TRBJ1-1; no firm D call. Trimming took off 8 bases at V and 5 bases at J, with 15 bases between the two ends. This CDR3 contains 13 residues. CDR1 is MNHEY and CDR2 is SVGAGI in the germline V gene. The CDR3 loop reads CASGYGLGTEAFF. The CDR3 DNA follows: TGTGCCAGCGGATATGGGCTGGGAACTGAAGCTTTCTTT.

This clonotype was seen a handful of times. The J gene is TRBJ2-5, the V gene TRBV20-1; D unresolved. Per the germline V gene, CDR1 is DFQATT and CDR2 is SNEGSKA (reference sequence). CDR3 length: 13 amino acids. DNA of the CDR3: TGCAGCGCCCCCCGGAGCCCACGGGAGACCCAGTACTTC. Its protein product is CSAPRSPRETQYF.

This clonotype was detected many times. This chain links TRBV12-3 or TRBV12-4 with TRBJ1-5, with a tentative D call TRBD1 (6 bases). The germline V and J ends were trimmed by 4 bases and 1 base, with 14 bases remaining between them. The CDR3 runs to 16 residues. CDR3 coding DNA: TGTGCCAGCAGTTCCCAGGGGAGGGAGAGCAATCAGCCCCAGCATTTT. Residues: CASSSQGRESNQPQHF.

V usage is TRBV20-1 and J usage is TRBJ2-5; a possible D gene is TRBD2 (5 bases). The V gene's germline CDR1 is DFQATT and CDR2 SNEGSKA (reference sequence). This CDR3 has 14 residues. Trimming pared 1 base from V and 2 bases from J, leaving 11 bases between. The CDR3 DNA sequence: TGCAGTGCTAGAGGTCTAGCAAAACAAGAGACCCAGTACTTC. It is translated as CSARGLAKQETQYF.

This clonotype was seen only a few times. The rearrangement joins TRBV20-1 to TRBJ2-5, with TRBD2 identical over 14 bases. This CDR3 is built from 17 residues. The trim removed 6 bases at V and 4 bases at J, leaving 13 bases unmatched. Germline-derived CDR1 and CDR2 are DFQATT and SNEGSKA (reference sequence). CDR3 loop: CSAPGLAGAPGRETQYF. In nucleotides, the CDR3 is TGCAGTGCCCCGGGACTAGCGGGGGCTCCGGGGCGAGAGACCCAGTACTTC.

The V call is TRBV30, the J call TRBJ1-5, with D hard to call. Trimming pared 0 bases from V and 3 bases from J, leaving 6 bases between. The CDR3 has 13 residues. CDR1 and CDR2 from the germline V gene are GTSNPN and SVGIG (reference sequence). CDR3: CAWSVQFNQPQHF. CDR3 nucleotide sequence: TGTGCCTGGAGTGTACAGTTCAATCAGCCCCAGCATTTT.

This clonotype was counted at least ten times. The CDR3, as DNA: TGCGCCAGCAGTCAACGGGGGTGGGCCTACGAGCAGTACGTC. Translation gives CASSQRGWAYEQYV. This chain links TRBV23-1 with TRBJ2-7; TRBD2 is a possible D gene (6 bases). TRBV23-1 is recorded as an ORF, its role being uncertain. V shed 2 bases and J shed 2 bases, with 10 bases lying between them. The CDR3 covers 14 residues.

The V and J genes are TRBV18 and TRBJ1-4; no definite D call. V was trimmed by 3 bases and J by 0 bases, leaving 11 bases between them. Germline CDR1 is KGHSH and CDR2 is LQKENI. The CDR3 runs 16 residues. The CDR3 bases are TGTGCCAGCTCACCCTACGGACGGGCAACTAATGAAAAACTGTTTTTT. Its protein product is CASSPYGRATNEKLFF.

V usage is TRBV7-9 and J usage is TRBJ1-2; 7 bases fit TRBD1. CDR1 is SEHNR and CDR2 is FQNEAQ in the germline V gene (reference sequence). Trimming cost V 6 bases and J 6 bases; bases outside gene matches: 7. CDR3 size: 13 residues. CDR3 region: CASSLGQDNGYTF. CDR3 in DNA: TGTGCCAGCAGTCTTGGACAGGACAATGGCTACACCTTC.

In this sample, this clonotype turned up a few times. The chain joins TRBV5-1 to TRBJ1-1; D uncertain. There are 16 residues in the CDR3. V shed 2 bases and J shed 1 base, with 15 bases lying between them. The germline V gene has CDR1 SGHRS and CDR2 YFSETQ. This chain's CDR3 is CASSLGPGGGNTEAFF. The CDR3 DNA is TGCGCCAGCAGCTTAGGTCCGGGAGGAGGGAACACTGAAGCTTTCTTT.

The V gene is TRBV3-1, the J gene TRBJ2-1; tentatively, D is TRBD2 (5 bases). Germline CDR1 is LGHDT and CDR2 is YNNKEL (reference sequence). V lost 4 bases and J 10 bases, leaving 11 bases between the germline ends. CDR3 length: 12 amino acids. The CDR3 reads CASSLVEGEQFF. CDR3 nucleotides: TGTGCCAGCAGCCTCGTTGAGGGAGAGCAGTTCTTC.

The chain uses TRBV15 and TRBJ1-2, with 8 bases aligning to TRBD1. J lost 3 bases, V lost 5 bases, and 2 bases had no gene match. The CDR3 is 13 amino acids. The germline gives CDR1 LNHNV, CDR2 YYDKDF (reference sequence). CDR3 protein: CATSPTGDYGYTF. The CDR3 DNA sequence: TGTGCCACCAGCCCGACAGGGGACTATGGCTACACCTTC.

This clonotype turned up a few times. V usage is TRBV6-2 or TRBV6-3 and J usage is TRBJ2-5; possibly TRBD2 for D (5 bases). The CDR3 consists of 14 residues. CDR1 is MNHEY, CDR2 SVGEGT, per germline. Trimming removed 5 bases at V and 1 base at J, with 11 bases between. The CDR3 reads CASSGGEPQETQYF. The CDR3 region has the DNA TGTGCCAGCAGTGGTGGGGAGCCCCAAGAGACCCAGTACTTC.

This clonotype was counted ten times or more. The V gene is TRBV5-1, the J gene TRBJ2-2; TRBD2 is a possible D gene (6 bases). Germline assignment: CDR1 SGHRS and CDR2 YFSETQ. The CDR3 contains 15 residues. V was shortened by 1 base and J by 4 bases, with 11 bases between the two germline ends. This chain's CDR3 is CASSLSYGGTGELFF. In nucleotides, the CDR3 is TGCGCCAGCAGCTTGTCCTACGGGGGCACCGGGGAGCTGTTTTTT.

This clonotype was counted a few times. The chain uses TRBV5-1 and TRBJ1-1; D is perhaps TRBD1 (6 bases). Deletions cut 4 bases from V and 4 bases from J, with 17 bases between. The CDR3 sequence is 15 residues long. The germline V gene has CDR1 SGHRS and CDR2 YFSETQ. CDR3 residues: CASSRDGGLSTEAFF. In nucleotides, the CDR3 is TGCGCCAGCAGCCGAGACGGGGGGCTGAGCACTGAAGCTTTCTTT.

This clonotype came up many times. The chain recombines TRBV2 with TRBJ2-3; TRBD1 might be the D (5 bases). Trimming pared 7 bases from V and 3 bases from J, leaving 8 bases between. Germline loops: CDR1 SNHLY, CDR2 FYNNEI. The CDR3 covers 12 residues. The CDR3 DNA reads as TGTGCCAGCAACCGACAGACAGATACGCAGTATTTT. Translated: CASNRQTDTQYF.

J is TRBJ2-7 and V is TRBV3-1; no reliable D call. Trimming shortened V by 7 bases and J by 2 bases, and 6 bases separated the two germline ends. CDR1 and CDR2 (germline): LGHDT, YNNKEL (reference sequence). The CDR3 is 11 amino acids. As DNA, the CDR3 is TGTGCCAGCACCGCCCCCTACGAGCAGTACTTC. This encodes CASTAPYEQYF.

This chain links TRBV15 with TRBJ2-7; 8 positions agree with TRBD1. The trim removed 4 bases at V and 5 bases at J, leaving 7 bases unmatched. Germline lookup yields CDR1 LNHNV and CDR2 YYDKDF (reference sequence). The CDR3 runs 14 residues. The CDR3 loop reads CATSKDRAVNEQYF. In nucleotides, the CDR3 is TGTGCCACCAGCAAGGACAGGGCTGTGAACGAGCAGTACTTC. Full variable domain (missing parts from reference TRBV15 and TRBJ2-7): DAMVIQNPRYQVTQFGKPVTLSCSQTLNHNVMYWYQQKSSQAPKLLFHYYDKDFNNEADTPDNFQSRRPNTSFCFLDIRSPGLGDTAMYLCATSKDRAVNEQYFGPGTRLTVT.

Ten or more counts support this clonotype. Written as DNA, the CDR3 is TGCGCCAGCAGTTGGGGGACCCAGAACACTGAAGCTTTCTTT. Protein: CASSWGTQNTEAFF. The chain combines TRBV4-3 with TRBJ1-1; D possibly corresponds to TRBD1 (5 bases). CDR3 size: 14 residues. CDR1 is LGHNA and CDR2 is YSLEER in the germline V gene. V lost 6 bases to trimming and J lost 1 base, with 12 bases between them.

The gene calls are TRBV5-1 and TRBJ2-5; TRBD1 might be the D (6 bases). Trimming removed 3 bases at V and 3 bases at J, with 9 bases between. From germline, CDR1 is SGHRS and CDR2 YFSETQ. CDR3 length: 13 residues. CDR3 coding DNA: TGCGCCAGCAGCTCCTGGACAGAAGAGACCCAGTACTTC. Protein sequence: CASSSWTEETQYF. The whole variable domain, remainder taken from reference TRBV5-1 and TRBJ2-5, is KAGVTQTPRYLIKTRGQQVTLSCSPISGHRSVSWYQQTPGQGLQFLFEYFSETQRNKGNFPGRFSGRQFSNSRSEMNVSTLELGDSALYLCASSSWTEETQYFGPGTRLLVL.